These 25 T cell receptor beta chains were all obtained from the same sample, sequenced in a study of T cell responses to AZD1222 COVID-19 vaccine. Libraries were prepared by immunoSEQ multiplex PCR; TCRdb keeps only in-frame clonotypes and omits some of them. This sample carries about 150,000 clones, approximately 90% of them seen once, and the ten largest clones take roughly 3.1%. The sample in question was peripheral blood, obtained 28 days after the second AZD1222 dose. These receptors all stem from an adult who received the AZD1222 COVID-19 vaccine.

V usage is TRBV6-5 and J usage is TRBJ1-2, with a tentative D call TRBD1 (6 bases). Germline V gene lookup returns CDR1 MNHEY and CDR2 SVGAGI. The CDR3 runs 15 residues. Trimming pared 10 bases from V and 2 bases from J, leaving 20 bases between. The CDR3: CATSESSRGNYGYTF. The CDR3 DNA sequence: TGTGCCACCTCCGAATCCAGTAGGGGGAACTATGGCTACACCTTC.

The CDR3, as DNA: TGTGCCAGCAGCCAAGGACTCCGGACTACTTGGTCCTACGAGCAGTACTTC. This gives the protein CASSQGLRTTWSYEQYF. The genes are TRBV4-2 and TRBJ2-7; D is possibly TRBD2 (6 bases). V was trimmed by 1 base and J by 1 base, leaving 17 bases between them. The CDR3 is 17 residues long. Germline V gene sequence: CDR1 LGHNA, CDR2 YNFKEQ.

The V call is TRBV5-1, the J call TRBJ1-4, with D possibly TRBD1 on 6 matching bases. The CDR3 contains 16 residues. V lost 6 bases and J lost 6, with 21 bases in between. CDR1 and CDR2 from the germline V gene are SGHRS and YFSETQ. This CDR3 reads CASTIGRVGADEKLFF. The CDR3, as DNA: TGCGCCAGCACCATAGGAAGGGTGGGGGCAGATGAAAAACTGTTTTTT. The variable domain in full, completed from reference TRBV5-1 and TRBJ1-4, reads KAGVTQTPRYLIKTRGQQVTLSCSPISGHRSVSWYQQTPGQGLQFLFEYFSETQRNKGNFPGRFSGRQFSNSRSEMNVSTLELGDSALYLCASTIGRVGADEKLFFGSGTQLSVL.

DNA of the CDR3: TGTGCCAGCAGCTCCCCAGGACGGTCTGGAAACACCATATATTTT. This gives the protein CASSSPGRSGNTIYF. The chain is built from TRBV7-6 and TRBJ1-3; D remains ambiguous. Germline lookup yields CDR1 SGHVS and CDR2 FNYEAQ. V was shortened by 4 bases and J by 1 base, with 11 bases between the two germline ends. The CDR3 contains 15 residues.

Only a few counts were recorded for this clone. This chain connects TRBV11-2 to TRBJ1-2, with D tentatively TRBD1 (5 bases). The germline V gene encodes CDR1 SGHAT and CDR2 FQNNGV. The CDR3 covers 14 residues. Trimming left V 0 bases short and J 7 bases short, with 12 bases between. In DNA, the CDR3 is TGTGCCAGCAGCTTAGATCGCAGGGCAGGTGGCTACACCTTC. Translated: CASSLDRRAGGYTF.

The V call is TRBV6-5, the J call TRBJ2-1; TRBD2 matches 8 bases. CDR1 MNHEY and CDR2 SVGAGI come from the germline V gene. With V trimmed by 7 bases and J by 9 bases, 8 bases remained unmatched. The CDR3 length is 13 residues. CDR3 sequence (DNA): TGTGCCAGCACGAGAGCGGGAGAGGGTGAGCAGTTCTTC. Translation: CASTRAGEGEQFF.

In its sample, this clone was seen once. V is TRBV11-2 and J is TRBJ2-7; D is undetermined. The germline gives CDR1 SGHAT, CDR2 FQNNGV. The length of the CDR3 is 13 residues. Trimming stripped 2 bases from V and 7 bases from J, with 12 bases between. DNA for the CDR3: TGTGCCAGCAGCTTAATAGGCAGAGAGGAGCAGTACTTC. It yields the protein CASSLIGREEQYF.

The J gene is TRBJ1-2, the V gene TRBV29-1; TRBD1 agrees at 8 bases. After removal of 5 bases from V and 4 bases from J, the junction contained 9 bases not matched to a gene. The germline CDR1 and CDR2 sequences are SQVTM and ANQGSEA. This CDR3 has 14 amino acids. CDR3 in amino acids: CSVSTGVPGYGYTF. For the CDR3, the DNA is TGCAGCGTTTCGACAGGGGTCCCCGGCTATGGCTACACCTTC.

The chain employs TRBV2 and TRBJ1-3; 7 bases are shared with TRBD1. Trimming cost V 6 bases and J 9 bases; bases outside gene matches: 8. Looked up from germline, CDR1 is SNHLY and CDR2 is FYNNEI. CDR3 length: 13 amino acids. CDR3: CASSETGERTIYF. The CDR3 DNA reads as TGTGCCAGCAGCGAAACAGGGGAGCGCACCATATATTTT.

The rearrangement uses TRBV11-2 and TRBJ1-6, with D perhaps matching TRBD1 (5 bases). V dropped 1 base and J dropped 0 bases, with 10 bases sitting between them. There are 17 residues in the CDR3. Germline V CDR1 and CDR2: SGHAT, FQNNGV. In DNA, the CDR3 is TGTGCCAGCAGCTTAGTTCCAGGGAGCTCCTATAATTCACCCCTCCACTTT. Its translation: CASSLVPGSSYNSPLHF.

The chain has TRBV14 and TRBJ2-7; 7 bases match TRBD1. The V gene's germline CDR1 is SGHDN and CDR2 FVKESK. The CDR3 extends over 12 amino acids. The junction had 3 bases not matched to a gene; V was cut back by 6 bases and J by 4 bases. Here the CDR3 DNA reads TGTGCCAGCAGTAGGGGGCGGTACGAGCAGTACTTC. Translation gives CASSRGRYEQYF.

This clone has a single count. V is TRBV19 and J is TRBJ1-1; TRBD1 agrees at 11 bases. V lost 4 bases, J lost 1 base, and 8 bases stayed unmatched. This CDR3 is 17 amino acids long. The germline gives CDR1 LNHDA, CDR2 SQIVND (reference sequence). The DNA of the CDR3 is TGTGCCAGTAGTAGGACAGGGGGCGCATCTAAGAACACTGAAGCTTTCTTT. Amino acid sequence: CASSRTGGASKNTEAFF.

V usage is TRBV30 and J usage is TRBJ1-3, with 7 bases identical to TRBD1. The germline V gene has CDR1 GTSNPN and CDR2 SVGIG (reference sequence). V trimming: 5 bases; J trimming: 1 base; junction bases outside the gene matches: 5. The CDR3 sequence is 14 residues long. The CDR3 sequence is CAWRQDRSGNTIYF. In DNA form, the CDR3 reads TGTGCCTGGCGACAGGACAGGTCTGGAAACACCATATATTTT.

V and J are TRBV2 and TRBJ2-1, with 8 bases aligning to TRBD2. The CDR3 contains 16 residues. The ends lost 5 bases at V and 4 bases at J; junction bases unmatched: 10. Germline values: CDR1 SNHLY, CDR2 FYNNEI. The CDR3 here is CASSTGLADGYNEQFF. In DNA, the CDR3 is TGTGCCAGCAGTACAGGACTAGCCGACGGGTACAATGAGCAGTTCTTC.

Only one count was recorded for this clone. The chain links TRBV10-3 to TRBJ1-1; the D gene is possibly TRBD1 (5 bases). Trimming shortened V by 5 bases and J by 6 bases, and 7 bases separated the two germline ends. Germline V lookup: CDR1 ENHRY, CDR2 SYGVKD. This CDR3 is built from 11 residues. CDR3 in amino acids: CAISLGAEAFF. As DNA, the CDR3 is TGTGCCATCAGTCTGGGGGCTGAAGCTTTCTTT.

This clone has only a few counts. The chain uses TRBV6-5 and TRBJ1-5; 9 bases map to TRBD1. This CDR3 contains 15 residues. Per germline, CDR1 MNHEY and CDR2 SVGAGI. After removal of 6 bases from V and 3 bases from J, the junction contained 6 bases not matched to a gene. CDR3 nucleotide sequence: TGTGCCAGCAGCCTGGACAGGGGCTACAATCAGCCCCAGCATTTT. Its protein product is CASSLDRGYNQPQHF.

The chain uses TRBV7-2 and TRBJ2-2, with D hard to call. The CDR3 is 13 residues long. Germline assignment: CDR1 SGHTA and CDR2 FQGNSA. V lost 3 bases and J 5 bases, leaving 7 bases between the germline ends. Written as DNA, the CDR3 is TGTGCCAGCAGCTTTGTCAGGACCGGGGAGCTGTTTTTT. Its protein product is CASSFVRTGELFF. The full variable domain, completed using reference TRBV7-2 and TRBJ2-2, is GAGVSQSPSNKVTEKGKDVELRCDPISGHTALYWYRQSLGQGLEFLIYFQGNSAPDKSGLPSDRFSAERTGGSVSTLTIQRTQQEDSAVYLCASSFVRTGELFFGEGSRLTVL.

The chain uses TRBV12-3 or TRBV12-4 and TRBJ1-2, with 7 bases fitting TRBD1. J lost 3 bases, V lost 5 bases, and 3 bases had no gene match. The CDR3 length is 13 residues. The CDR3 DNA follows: TGTGCCAGCAGTGCCGACAGGGACTATGGCTACACCTTC. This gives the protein CASSADRDYGYTF.

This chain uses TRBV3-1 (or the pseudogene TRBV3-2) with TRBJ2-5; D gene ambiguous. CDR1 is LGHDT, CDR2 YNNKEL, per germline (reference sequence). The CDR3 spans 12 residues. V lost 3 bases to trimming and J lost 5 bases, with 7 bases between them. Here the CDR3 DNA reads TGTGCCAGCAGCCAGCGAACGGAGACCCAGTACTTC. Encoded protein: CASSQRTETQYF.

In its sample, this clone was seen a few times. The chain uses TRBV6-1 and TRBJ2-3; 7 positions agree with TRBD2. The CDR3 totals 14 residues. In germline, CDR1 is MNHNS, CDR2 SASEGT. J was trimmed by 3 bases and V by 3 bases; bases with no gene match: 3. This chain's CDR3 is CASSERGGTDTQYF. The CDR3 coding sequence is TGTGCCAGCAGTGAGAGGGGAGGGACAGATACGCAGTATTTT.

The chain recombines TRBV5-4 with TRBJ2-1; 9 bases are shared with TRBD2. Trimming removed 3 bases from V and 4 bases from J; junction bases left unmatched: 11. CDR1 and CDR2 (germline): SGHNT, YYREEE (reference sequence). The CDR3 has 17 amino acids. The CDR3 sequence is CASSSVIGAGGYNEQFF. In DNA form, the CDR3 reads TGTGCCAGCAGCTCCGTCATTGGAGCGGGAGGTTACAATGAGCAGTTCTTC.

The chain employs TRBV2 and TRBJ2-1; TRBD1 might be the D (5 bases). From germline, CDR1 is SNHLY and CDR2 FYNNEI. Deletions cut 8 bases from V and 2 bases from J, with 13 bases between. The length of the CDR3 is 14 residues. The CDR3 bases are TGTGCCAGCGCCCAGGCAGGGACCTACAATGAGCAGTTCTTC. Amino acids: CASAQAGTYNEQFF.

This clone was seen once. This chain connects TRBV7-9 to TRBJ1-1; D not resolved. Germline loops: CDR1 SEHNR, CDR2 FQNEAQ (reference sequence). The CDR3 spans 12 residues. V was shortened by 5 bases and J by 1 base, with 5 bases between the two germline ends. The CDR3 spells CASSRQNTEAFF. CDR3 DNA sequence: TGTGCCAGCAGCCGACAGAACACTGAAGCTTTCTTT.

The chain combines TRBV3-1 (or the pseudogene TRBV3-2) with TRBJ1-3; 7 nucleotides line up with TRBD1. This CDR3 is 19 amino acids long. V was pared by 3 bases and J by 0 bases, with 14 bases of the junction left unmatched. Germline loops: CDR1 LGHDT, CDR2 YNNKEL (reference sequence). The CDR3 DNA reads TGTGCCAGCAGCCAGTTACCTTCCGGGACAGAGAGCTCTGGAAACACCATATATTTT. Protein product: CASSQLPSGTESSGNTIYF.

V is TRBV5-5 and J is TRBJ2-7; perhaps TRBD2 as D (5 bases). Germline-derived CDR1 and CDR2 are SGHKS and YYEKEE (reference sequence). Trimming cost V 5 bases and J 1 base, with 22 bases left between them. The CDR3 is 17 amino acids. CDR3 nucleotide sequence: TGTGCCAGCAGTTTGAAATCCTTGGAGGAGTTTTCCTACGAGCAGTACTTC. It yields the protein CASSLKSLEEFSYEQYF.